Listed below are T cell receptor beta chains from one sample, sequenced in a study of cytomegalovirus exposure and HLA in healthy donors. The protocol was immunoSEQ multiplex PCR, while the TCRdb copy is restricted to in-frame clones and leaves out a portion. The sample lists 150,000 to 200,000 clones; around 80% were seen once. Material for sequencing was PBMCs. The receptors here all came from a girl between 5 and 17 years old in good health and CMV-seropositive. CDR3s include the opening cysteine and the closing phenylalanine or tryptophan. The order of the fields is J gene, clone size, D gene, V gene, CDR3 DNA, CDR3 protein. D genes are given only for firm matches. Clone size is given for some rows only: seen once, a few or many times, or a class if the clone is expanded.

TRBJ2-4 NA TRBD2 TRBV28 TGTGCCAGCCTACTAGCGGGAGGGCCAGGGGCCAAAAACATTCAGTACTTC CASLLAGGPGAKNIQYF
TRBJ2-7 NA NA TRBV9 TGTGCCAGCAGCGACCGGAGCTCCTACGAGCAGTACTTC CASSDRSSYEQYF
TRBJ2-3 NA TRBD2 TRBV29-1 TGCAGCGCTGCGGGGCGGGGGGCCACAGATACGCAGTATTTT CSAAGRGATDTQYF
TRBJ2-3 NA TRBD1 TRBV4-3 TGCGCCAGCAGCATTGGGGACAGGGCAGATACGCAGTATTTT CASSIGDRADTQYF
TRBJ1-3 NA NA TRBV29-1 TGCAGCGGCCAACTGAGCTCTGGAAACACCATATATTTT CSGQLSSGNTIYF
TRBJ1-2 few TRBD1 TRBV29-1 TGCAGCGTCGGACAGGACTATGGCTACACCTTC CSVGQDYGYTF
TRBJ2-7 many NA TRBV25-1 TGTGCCAGCAGTGACCCCGGGACACCTCATTACGAGCAGTACTTC CASSDPGTPHYEQYF
TRBJ1-1 NA NA TRBV27 TGTGCCAGCACTATTACGGGAATGAGCACTGAAGCTTTCTTT CASTITGMSTEAFF
TRBJ2-4 NA TRBD1 TRBV10-2 TGCGCCAGCAGTGACTCCGACAGGGTTACCAAAAACATTCAGTACTTC CASSDSDRVTKNIQYF
TRBJ1-2 NA TRBD1 TRBV15 TGTGCCACCAGCAGAGATCGTTCAGGGGGCAGGGTCTATGGCTACACCTTC CATSRDRSGGRVYGYTF
TRBJ1-5 NA NA TRBV9 TGTGCCAGCAGCGCAGTGGCGGGGGAACAGCCCCAGCATTTT CASSAVAGEQPQHF
TRBJ2-3 NA TRBD1 TRBV18 TGTGCCAGCTCACCTAACAGGGGAGTCACAGATACGCAGTATTTT CASSPNRGVTDTQYF
TRBJ2-4 few NA TRBV15 TGTGCCACCAGCAGAGATCCGGGGGGCGCCAAAAACATTCAGTACTTC CATSRDPGGAKNIQYF
TRBJ2-2 NA TRBD2 TRBV9 TGTGCCAGCAGCCGCCTGTCCCAGCGGGAGAACACCGGGGAGCTGTTTTTT CASSRLSQRENTGELFF
TRBJ2-5 NA TRBD2 TRBV2 TGTGCCAGCAGTGCATCTAGCGGGGGGGCCGGTATGGAGACCCAGTACTTC CASSASSGGAGMETQYF
TRBJ2-3 NA TRBD2 TRBV19 TGTGCCAGTAAAGGGGCGGGAGAGGCAGATACGCAGTATTTT CASKGAGEADTQYF
TRBJ1-1 few NA TRBV6-5 TGTGCCAGCAGAACAGAGAACACTGAAGCTTTCTTT CASRTENTEAFF
TRBJ2-1 few NA TRBV5-4 TGTGCCAGCAGCTTTGAAGTATTCGGAGCTGAGCAGTTCTTC CASSFEVFGAEQFF
TRBJ2-7 NA NA TRBV7-9 TGTGCCAGCAGCTTAGCGGAGGGAACCTACGAGCAGTACTTC CASSLAEGTYEQYF
TRBJ2-5 NA NA TRBV28 TGTGCCAGCACTCAGGCATTGGCTAGCTGGAGTAGGGAGACCCAGTACTTC CASTQALASWSRETQYF
TRBJ1-4 NA NA TRBV5-1 TGCGCCAGCAGCAGGGGTTCCAATGAAAAACTGTTTTTT CASSRGSNEKLFF
TRBJ1-1 NA TRBD1 TRBV6-6 TGTGCCAGCAGTTCCGCAGGGACAGGGCGCACTGAAGCTTTCTTT CASSSAGTGRTEAFF
TRBJ1-2 few NA TRBV6-5 TGTGCCAGCAGTCGGGGAGGGGATTATGGCTACACCTTC CASSRGGDYGYTF
TRBJ1-4 once NA TRBV7-9 TGTGCCAGCAGCCTAGAACGGGTTAATGAAAAACTGTTTTTT CASSLERVNEKLFF
TRBJ2-3 few TRBD1 TRBV6-5 TGTGCCAGCAGAGATGGACAGGGCGTTACAGATACGCAGTATTTT CASRDGQGVTDTQYF
TRBJ1-2 once NA TRBV6-5 TGTGCCAGCAGTTACACACAGACGACGGGAGGCTACACCTTC CASSYTQTTGGYTF
TRBJ2-1 NA TRBD2 TRBV18 TGTGCCAGCTCAGAACCTAGCGGGACCTACAATGAGCAGTTCTTC CASSEPSGTYNEQFF
TRBJ2-3 NA NA TRBV18 TGTGCCAGCTCACCAGCGGGGTCGGATACGCAGTATTTT CASSPAGSDTQYF
TRBJ1-5 NA NA TRBV28 TGTGCCAGCAGTGCAGGGGCGCCGGGCAATCAGCCCCAGCATTTT CASSAGAPGNQPQHF
TRBJ2-3 NA TRBD1 TRBV18 TGTGCCAGCTCATCCTCGTGGACAGGGGTACCAGGTTATACGCAGTATTTT CASSSSWTGVPGYTQYF